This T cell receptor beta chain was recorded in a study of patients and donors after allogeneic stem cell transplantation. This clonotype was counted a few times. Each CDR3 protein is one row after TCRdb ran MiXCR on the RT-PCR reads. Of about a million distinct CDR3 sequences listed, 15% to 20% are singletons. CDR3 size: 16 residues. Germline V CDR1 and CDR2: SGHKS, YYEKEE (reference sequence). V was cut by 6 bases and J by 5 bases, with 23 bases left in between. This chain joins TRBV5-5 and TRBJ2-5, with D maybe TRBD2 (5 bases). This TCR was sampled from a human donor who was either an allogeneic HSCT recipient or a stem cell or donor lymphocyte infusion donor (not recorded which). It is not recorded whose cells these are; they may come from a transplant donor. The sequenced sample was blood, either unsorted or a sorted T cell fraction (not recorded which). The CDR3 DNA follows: TGTGCCAGCACGTTGGGCCGCCCGAAAACGGGGGAGACCCAGTACTTC. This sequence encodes CASTLGRPKTGETQYF. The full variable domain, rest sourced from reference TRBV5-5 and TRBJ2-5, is DAGVTQSPTHLIKTRGQQVTLRCSPISGHKSVSWYQQVLGQGPQFIFQYYEKEERGRGNFPDRFSARQFPNYSSELNVNALLLGDSALYLCASTLGRPKTGETQYFGPGTRLLVL.